The present entry profiles one TCR beta chain with its context. The sample belongs to a study of control samples from healthy donors and cancer patients. The CDR3 is 12 residues long. Looked up from germline, CDR1 is LGHDT and CDR2 is YNNKEL (reference sequence). V was cut by 3 bases and J by 7 bases, with 9 bases left in between. Libraries were prepared by immunoSEQ multiplex PCR; TCRdb keeps only in-frame clonotypes and omits some of them. Its table records fewer than 200,000 clones. Sample: blood. V and J are TRBV3-1 (or the pseudogene TRBV3-2) and TRBJ1-1; D unclear. This receptor was obtained from a woman under 40 in good health. The chain's CDR3 is CASSHLAREAFF. In DNA, the CDR3 is TGTGCCAGCAGCCATTTGGCACGTGAAGCTTTCTTT.